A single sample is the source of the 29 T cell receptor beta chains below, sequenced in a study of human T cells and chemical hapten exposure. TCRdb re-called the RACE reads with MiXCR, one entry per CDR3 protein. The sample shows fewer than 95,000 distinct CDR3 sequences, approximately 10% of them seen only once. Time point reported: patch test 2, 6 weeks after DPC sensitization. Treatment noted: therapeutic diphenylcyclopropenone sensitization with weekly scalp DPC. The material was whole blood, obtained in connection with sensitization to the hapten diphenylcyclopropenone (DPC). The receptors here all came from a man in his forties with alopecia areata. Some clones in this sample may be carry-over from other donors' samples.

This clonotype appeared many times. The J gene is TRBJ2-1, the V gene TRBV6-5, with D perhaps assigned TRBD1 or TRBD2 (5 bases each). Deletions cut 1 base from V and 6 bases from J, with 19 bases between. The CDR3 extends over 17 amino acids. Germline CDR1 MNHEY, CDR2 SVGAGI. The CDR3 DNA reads TGTGCCAGCAGTTACTGGGACCCCATCGGGGCGACCAATGAGCAGTTCTTC. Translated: CASSYWDPIGATNEQFF.

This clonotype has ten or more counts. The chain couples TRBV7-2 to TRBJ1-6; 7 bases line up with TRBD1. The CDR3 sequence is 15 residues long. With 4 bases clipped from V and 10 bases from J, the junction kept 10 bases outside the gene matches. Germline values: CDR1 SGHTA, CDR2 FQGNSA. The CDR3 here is CASSSLGGSWSPLHF. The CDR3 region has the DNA TGTGCCAGCAGCTCCCTAGGGGGCTCGTGGTCACCCCTCCACTTT.

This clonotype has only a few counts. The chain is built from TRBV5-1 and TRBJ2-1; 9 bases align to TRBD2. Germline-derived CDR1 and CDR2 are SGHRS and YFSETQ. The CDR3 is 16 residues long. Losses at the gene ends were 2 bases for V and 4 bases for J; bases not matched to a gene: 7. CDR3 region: CASSFLAGVGYNEQFF. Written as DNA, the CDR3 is TGCGCCAGCAGCTTCTTAGCGGGAGTGGGGTACAATGAGCAGTTCTTC.

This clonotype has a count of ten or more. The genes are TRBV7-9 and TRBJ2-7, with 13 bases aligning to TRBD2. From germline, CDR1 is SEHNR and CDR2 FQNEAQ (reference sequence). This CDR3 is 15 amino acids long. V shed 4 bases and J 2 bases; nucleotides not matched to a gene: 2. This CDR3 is CASSSGTSGAYEQYF. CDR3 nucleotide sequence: TGTGCCAGCAGCTCCGGGACTAGCGGGGCCTACGAGCAGTACTTC.

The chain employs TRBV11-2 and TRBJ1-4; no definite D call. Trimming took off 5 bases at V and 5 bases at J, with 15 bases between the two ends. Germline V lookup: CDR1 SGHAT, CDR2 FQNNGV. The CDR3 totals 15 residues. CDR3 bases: TGTGCCAGCAGCCAGATGGGTTACTCCAATGAAAAACTGTTTTTT. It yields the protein CASSQMGYSNEKLFF.

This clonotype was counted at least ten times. The CDR3 nucleotides read TGTGCCAGCAGTCGCCGGGACAGGGGGCTAATCGGCTACACCTTC. Translation gives CASSRRDRGLIGYTF. V usage is TRBV6-5 and J usage is TRBJ1-2, with 12 bases lining up with TRBD1. V lost 5 bases and J lost 8; bases outside the gene matches: 9. The CDR3 loop spans 15 amino acids. Looked up from germline, CDR1 is MNHEY and CDR2 is SVGAGI.

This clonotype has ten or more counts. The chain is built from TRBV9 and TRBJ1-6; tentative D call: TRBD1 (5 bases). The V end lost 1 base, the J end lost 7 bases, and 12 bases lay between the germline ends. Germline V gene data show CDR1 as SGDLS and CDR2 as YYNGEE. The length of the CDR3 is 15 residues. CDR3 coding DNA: TGTGCCAGCAGCGTAATGGAACAGGAAAATTCACCCCTCCACTTT. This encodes CASSVMEQENSPLHF. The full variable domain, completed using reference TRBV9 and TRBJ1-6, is DSGVTQTPKHLITATGQRVTLRCSPRSGDLSVYWYQQSLDQGLQFLIQYYNGEERAKGNILERFSAQQFPDLHSELNLSSLELGDSALYFCASSVMEQENSPLHFGNGTRLTVT.

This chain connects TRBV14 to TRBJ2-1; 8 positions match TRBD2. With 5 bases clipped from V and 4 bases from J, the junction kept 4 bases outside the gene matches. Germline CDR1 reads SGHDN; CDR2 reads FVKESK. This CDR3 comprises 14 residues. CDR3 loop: CASSAGGAYNEQFF. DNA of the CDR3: TGTGCCAGCAGCGCCGGGGGGGCGTACAATGAGCAGTTCTTC.

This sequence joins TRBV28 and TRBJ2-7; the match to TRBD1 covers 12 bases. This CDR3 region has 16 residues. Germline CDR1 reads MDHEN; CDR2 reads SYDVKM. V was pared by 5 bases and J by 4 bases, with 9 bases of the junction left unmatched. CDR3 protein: CASSAYPGQGAYEQYF. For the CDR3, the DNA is TGTGCCAGCAGTGCGTATCCGGGACAGGGGGCGTACGAGCAGTACTTC.

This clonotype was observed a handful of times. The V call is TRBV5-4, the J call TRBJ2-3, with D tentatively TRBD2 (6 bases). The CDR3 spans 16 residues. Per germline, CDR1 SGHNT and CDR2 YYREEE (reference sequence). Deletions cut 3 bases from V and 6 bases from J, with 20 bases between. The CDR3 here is CASSSRTSPEGDTQYF. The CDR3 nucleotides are TGTGCCAGCAGCTCCCGAACTAGCCCGGAGGGGGATACGCAGTATTTT.

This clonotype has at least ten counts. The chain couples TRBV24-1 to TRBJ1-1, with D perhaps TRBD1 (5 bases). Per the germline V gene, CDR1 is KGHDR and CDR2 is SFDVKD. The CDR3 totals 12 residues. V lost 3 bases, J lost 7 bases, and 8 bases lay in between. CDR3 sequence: CATSDDSVEAFF. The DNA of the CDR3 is TGTGCCACCAGTGATGACAGCGTTGAAGCTTTCTTT.

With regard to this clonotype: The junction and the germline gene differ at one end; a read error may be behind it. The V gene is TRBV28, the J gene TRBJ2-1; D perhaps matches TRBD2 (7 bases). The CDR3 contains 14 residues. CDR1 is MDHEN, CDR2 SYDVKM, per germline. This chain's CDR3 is CASRGGSSGNEQFF. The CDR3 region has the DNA TGTGCGAGCAGGGGCGGGAGCTCGGGGAATGAGCAGTTCTTC.

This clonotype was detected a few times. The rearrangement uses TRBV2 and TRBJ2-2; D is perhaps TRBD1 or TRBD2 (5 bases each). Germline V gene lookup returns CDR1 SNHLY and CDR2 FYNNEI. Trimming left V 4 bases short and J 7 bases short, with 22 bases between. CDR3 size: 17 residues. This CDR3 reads CASSGRDRDGRDGELFF. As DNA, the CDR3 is TGTGCCAGCAGTGGTAGGGACCGGGACGGACGGGACGGGGAGCTGTTTTTT.

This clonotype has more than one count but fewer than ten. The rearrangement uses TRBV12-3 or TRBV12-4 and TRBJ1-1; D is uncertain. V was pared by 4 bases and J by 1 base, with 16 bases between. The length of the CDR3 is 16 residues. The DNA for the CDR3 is TGTGCCAGCAGTTCCGAACCCCGTCTATGGAACACTGAAGCTTTCTTT. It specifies CASSSEPRLWNTEAFF.

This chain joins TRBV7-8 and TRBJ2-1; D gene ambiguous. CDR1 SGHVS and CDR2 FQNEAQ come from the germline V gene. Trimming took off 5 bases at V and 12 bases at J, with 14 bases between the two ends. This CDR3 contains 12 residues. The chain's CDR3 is CASSLGGPRQFF. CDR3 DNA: TGTGCCAGCAGCCTAGGCGGACCGCGGCAGTTCTTC.

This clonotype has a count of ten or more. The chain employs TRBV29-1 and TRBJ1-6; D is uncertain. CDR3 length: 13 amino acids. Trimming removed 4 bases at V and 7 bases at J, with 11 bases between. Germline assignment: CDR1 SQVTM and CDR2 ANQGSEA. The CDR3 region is CSVGFAGNSPLHF. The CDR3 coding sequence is TGCAGCGTTGGCTTCGCAGGCAATTCACCCCTCCACTTT.

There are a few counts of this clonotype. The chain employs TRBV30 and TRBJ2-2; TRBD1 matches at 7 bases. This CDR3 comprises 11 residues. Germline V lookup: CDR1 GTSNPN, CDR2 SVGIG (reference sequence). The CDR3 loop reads CGTGNTGELFF. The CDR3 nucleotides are TGTGGGACAGGGAACACCGGGGAGCTGTTTTTT.

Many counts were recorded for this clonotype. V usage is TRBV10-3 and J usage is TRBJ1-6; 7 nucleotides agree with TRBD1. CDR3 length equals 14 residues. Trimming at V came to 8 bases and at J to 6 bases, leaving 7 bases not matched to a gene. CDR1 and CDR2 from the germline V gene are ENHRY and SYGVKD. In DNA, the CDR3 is TGTGCCATCGGAGACAGGGAAGCTAATTCACCCCTCCACTTT. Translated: CAIGDREANSPLHF.

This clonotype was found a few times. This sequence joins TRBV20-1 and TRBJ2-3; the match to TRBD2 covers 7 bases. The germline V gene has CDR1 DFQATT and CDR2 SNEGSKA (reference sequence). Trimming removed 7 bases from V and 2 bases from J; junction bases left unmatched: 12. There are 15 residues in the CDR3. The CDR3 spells CSGSPLAADTDTQYF. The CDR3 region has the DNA TGCAGTGGTTCACCTCTAGCGGCCGACACAGATACGCAGTATTTT.

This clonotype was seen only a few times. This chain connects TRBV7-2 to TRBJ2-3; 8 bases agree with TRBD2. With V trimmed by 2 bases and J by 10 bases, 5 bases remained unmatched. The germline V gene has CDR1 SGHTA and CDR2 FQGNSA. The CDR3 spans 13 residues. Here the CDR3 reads CASSLSRAGAQYF. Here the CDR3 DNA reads TGTGCCAGCAGCTTATCACGAGCGGGAGCGCAGTATTTT.

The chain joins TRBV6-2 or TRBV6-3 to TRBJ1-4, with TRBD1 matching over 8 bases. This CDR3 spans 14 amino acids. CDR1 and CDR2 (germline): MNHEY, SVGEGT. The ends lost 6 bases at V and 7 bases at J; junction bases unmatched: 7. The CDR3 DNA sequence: TGTGCCAGCAGCCCAGGGGACAGGACTGAAAAACTGTTTTTT. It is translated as CASSPGDRTEKLFF.

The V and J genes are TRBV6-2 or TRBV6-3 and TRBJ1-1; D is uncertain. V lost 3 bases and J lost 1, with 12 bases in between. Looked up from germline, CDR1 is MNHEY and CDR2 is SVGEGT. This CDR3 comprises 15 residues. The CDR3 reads CASSYLPGRNTEAFF. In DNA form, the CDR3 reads TGTGCCAGCAGTTATCTCCCCGGACGGAACACTGAAGCTTTCTTT.

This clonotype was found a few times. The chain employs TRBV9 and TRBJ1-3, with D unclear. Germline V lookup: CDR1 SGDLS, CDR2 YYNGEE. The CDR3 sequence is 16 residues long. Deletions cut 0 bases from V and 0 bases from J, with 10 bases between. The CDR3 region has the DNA TGTGCCAGCAGCGTAGCTGGAACAAACTCTGGAAACACCATATATTTT. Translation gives CASSVAGTNSGNTIYF.

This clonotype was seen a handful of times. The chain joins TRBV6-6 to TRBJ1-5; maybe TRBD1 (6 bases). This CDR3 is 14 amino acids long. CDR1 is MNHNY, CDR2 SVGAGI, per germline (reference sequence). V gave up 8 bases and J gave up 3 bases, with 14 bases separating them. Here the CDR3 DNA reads TGTGCCAGCCTGGTAGGGACATCCAATCAGCCCCAGCATTTT. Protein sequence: CASLVGTSNQPQHF.

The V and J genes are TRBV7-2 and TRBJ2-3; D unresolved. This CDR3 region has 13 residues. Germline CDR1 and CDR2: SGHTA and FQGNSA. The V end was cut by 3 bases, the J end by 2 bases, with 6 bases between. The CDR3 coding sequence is TGTGCCAGCAGCTTCCTCGACACAGATACGCAGTATTTT. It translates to CASSFLDTDTQYF.

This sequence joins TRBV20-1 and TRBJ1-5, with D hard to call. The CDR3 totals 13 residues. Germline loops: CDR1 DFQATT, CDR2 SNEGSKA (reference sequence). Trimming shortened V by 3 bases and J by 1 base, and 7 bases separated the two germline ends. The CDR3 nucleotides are TGCAGTGCTAGGTCGGGGAGCAATCAGCCCCAGCATTTT. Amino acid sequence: CSARSGSNQPQHF.

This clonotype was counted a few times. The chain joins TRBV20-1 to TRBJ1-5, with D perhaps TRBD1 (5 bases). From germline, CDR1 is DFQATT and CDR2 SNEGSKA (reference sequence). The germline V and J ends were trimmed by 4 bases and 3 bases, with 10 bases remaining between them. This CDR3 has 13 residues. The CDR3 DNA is TGCAGTGCTAATACAGGACCCAATCAGCCCCAGCATTTT. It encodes CSANTGPNQPQHF.

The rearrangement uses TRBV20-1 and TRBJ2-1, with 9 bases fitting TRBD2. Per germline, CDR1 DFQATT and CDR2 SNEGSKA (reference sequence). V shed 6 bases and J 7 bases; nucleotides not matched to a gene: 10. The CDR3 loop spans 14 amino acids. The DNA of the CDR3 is TGCAGTGCCTTAGCGGGAGAGCCTTTTAATGAGCAGTTCTTC. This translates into CSALAGEPFNEQFF.

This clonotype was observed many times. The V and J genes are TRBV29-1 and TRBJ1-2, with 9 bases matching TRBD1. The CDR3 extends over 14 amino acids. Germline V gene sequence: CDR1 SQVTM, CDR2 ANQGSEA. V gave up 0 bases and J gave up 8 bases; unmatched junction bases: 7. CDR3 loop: CSVEDLGTGIGYTF. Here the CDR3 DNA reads TGCAGCGTTGAAGATCTAGGGACAGGGATCGGCTACACCTTC.